The 18 T cell receptor beta chains below come from one sample, sequenced in a study of shared clonotypes between healthy human individuals (dated by TCRdb to about 2020). Library preparation was by the immunoSEQ multiplex PCR assay. This is the immuneACCESS table as TCRdb keeps it, with only in-frame sequences that have V and J called. A part of the clones is gone; compared with another copy, unresolved V genes explain less than half, and the rest is unexplained. This sample has about 1.5 million clones in its table, and approximately 98% of those were observed once. Roughly 0.42% of the sample rests with the top ten. The specimen was naive CD4+ T cells sorted from blood. The sample's cell subset or site label, decoded: CD45RA+ positively selected. All receptors come from a man younger than 45 in good health.

This chain links TRBV5-1 with TRBJ2-5, with D uncertain. Trimming cost V 5 bases and J 1 base, with 6 bases left between them. This CDR3 has 12 residues. Germline CDR1 and CDR2: SGHRS and YFSETQ. The CDR3 coding sequence is TGCGCCAGCAGAATGTTCCAAGAGACCCAGTACTTC. This codes for CASRMFQETQYF. Complete variable domain (other parts from reference TRBV5-1 and TRBJ2-5): KAGVTQTPRYLIKTRGQQVTLSCSPISGHRSVSWYQQTPGQGLQFLFEYFSETQRNKGNFPGRFSGRQFSNSRSEMNVSTLELGDSALYLCASRMFQETQYFGPGTRLLVL.

This chain connects TRBV27 to TRBJ2-2; D remains ambiguous. The CDR3 extends over 13 amino acids. V was trimmed by 2 bases and J by 6 bases, leaving 7 bases between them. Germline V gives CDR1 MNHEY, CDR2 SMNVEV (reference sequence). CDR3 sequence reads: CASSLVFAGELFF. Here the CDR3 DNA reads TGTGCCAGCAGTTTAGTATTCGCCGGGGAGCTGTTTTTT.

The rearrangement uses TRBV2 and TRBJ2-4, with D unclear. Trimming left V 3 bases short and J 0 bases short, with 6 bases between. This CDR3 is built from 14 residues. Germline-derived CDR1 and CDR2 are SNHLY and FYNNEI. The CDR3 DNA follows: TGTGCCAGCAGTGACGCCCGAGCCAAAAACATTCAGTACTTC. It encodes CASSDARAKNIQYF.

The chain combines TRBV28 with TRBJ2-2, with 7 bases aligning to TRBD2. With 2 bases clipped from V and 5 bases from J, the junction kept 5 bases outside the gene matches. CDR1 MDHEN and CDR2 SYDVKM come from the germline V gene. The CDR3 runs 15 residues. The CDR3 sequence: CASSLRGAGTGELFF. As DNA, the CDR3 is TGTGCCAGCAGTTTAAGGGGAGCGGGGACCGGGGAGCTGTTTTTT.

On this clone: The sample holds other DNA sequences that translate to the same CDR3. The chain couples TRBV5-1 to TRBJ1-1, with no clear D. In germline, CDR1 is SGHRS, CDR2 YFSETQ. The CDR3 totals 14 residues. Trimming took 1 base from V and 1 from J, leaving 8 bases between them. CDR3: CASSLLRENTEAFF. In nucleotides, the CDR3 is TGCGCCAGCAGCTTGCTTAGGGAGAACACTGAAGCTTTCTTT.

Comments on this clone: Additional DNA sequences in this sample encode the identical CDR3. Here the CDR3 reads CASSWTGNTEAFF. For the CDR3, the DNA is TGTGCCAGCAGTTGGACCGGGAACACTGAAGCTTTCTTT. The chain carries TRBV28 and TRBJ1-1, with D uncertain. This CDR3 is 13 amino acids long. V was clipped by 4 bases and J by 1 base, with 7 bases between them. CDR1 is MDHEN, CDR2 SYDVKM, per germline.

J is TRBJ2-1 and V is TRBV18; 13 bases line up with TRBD2. The V and J ends lost 2 bases and 10 bases, in that order; junction bases with no gene match: 5. This CDR3 region has 15 residues. Germline-derived CDR1 and CDR2 are KGHSH and LQKENI. CDR3 DNA: TGTGCCAGCTCACCAGGGACTAGCGGGACTGGGGAGCAGTTCTTC. Its protein is CASSPGTSGTGEQFF.

The chain combines TRBV2 with TRBJ1-1; D is unresolved. V dropped 2 bases and J dropped 1 base, with 8 bases sitting between them. The germline CDR1 and CDR2 sequences are SNHLY and FYNNEI. The CDR3 has 14 residues. CDR3 loop: CASSELSRNTEAFF. CDR3 bases: TGTGCCAGCAGTGAACTTTCGCGGAACACTGAAGCTTTCTTT.

A note on this clone: Other DNA sequences in this specimen translate into the identical CDR3. The V and J genes are TRBV28 and TRBJ2-7, with D perhaps matching TRBD2 (5 bases). Germline-derived CDR1 and CDR2 are MDHEN and SYDVKM. The CDR3 contains 11 residues. V was shortened by 7 bases and J by 2 bases, with 6 bases between the two germline ends. Written as DNA, the CDR3 is TGTGCCAGCACGAGGGCCTACGAGCAGTACTTC. This encodes CASTRAYEQYF.

The chain joins TRBV2 to TRBJ2-1, with TRBD1 identical over 9 bases. The V gene end was trimmed by 6 bases and the J gene end by 8 bases; junction bases not matched to a gene: 5. CDR1 and CDR2 from the germline V gene are SNHLY and FYNNEI. CDR3 length: 13 residues. For the CDR3, the DNA is TGTGCCAGCAGGGTTGGACAGGGGCATGAGCAGTTCTTC. Encoded protein: CASRVGQGHEQFF.

The CDR3 reads CASRLPGGRAGEQYF. In nucleotides, the CDR3 is TGTGCCAGCAGATTGCCGGGCGGGAGGGCCGGCGAGCAGTACTTC. V gene TRBV28 combines with J gene TRBJ2-7, with TRBD2 matching 9 bases. V was clipped by 6 bases and J by 6 bases; unmatched bases: 12. Per germline, CDR1 MDHEN and CDR2 SYDVKM. This CDR3 has 15 amino acids.

This clone was observed once. This chain joins TRBV7-3 and TRBJ2-2, with 13 bases lining up with TRBD2. Germline values: CDR1 SGHTA, CDR2 FQGTGA. The CDR3 contains 17 residues. Germline trimming cut 5 bases from V and 4 bases from J; bases unmatched to any gene: 7. The CDR3 spells CASSPTSGRAGTGELFF. CDR3 DNA: TGTGCCAGCAGCCCTACTAGCGGGAGGGCCGGCACCGGGGAGCTGTTTTTT.

The table lists this clone with a count of one. V gene TRBV5-6 combines with J gene TRBJ1-1; D possibly corresponds to TRBD1 (6 bases). Per germline, CDR1 SGHDT and CDR2 YYEEEE. Trimming left V 4 bases short and J 0 bases short, with 10 bases between. This CDR3 is 14 amino acids long. CDR3 bases: TGTGCCAGCAGCCGGACAGTTGTGAACACTGAAGCTTTCTTT. It codes for CASSRTVVNTEAFF.

V usage is TRBV4-1 and J usage is TRBJ1-3; D is unclear. With 2 bases removed from V and 0 bases from J, the gap between germline ends came to 11 bases. This CDR3 contains 16 residues. Germline values: CDR1 MGHRA, CDR2 YSYEKL. The CDR3 loop reads CASSQSGLSSGNTIYF. CDR3 coding DNA: TGCGCCAGCAGCCAATCCGGGCTTAGCTCTGGAAACACCATATATTTT.

V gene TRBV28 combines with J gene TRBJ2-3, with 11 bases matching TRBD2. J lost 7 bases, V lost 6 bases, and 6 bases had no gene match. Germline CDR1 and CDR2: MDHEN and SYDVKM. The CDR3 loop spans 14 amino acids. The CDR3 DNA reads as TGTGCCAGCAGGTCGACTAGCGGGGCTTATACGCAGTATTTT. Its translation is CASRSTSGAYTQYF.

The chain joins TRBV28 to TRBJ1-5, with a weak D call TRBD1 (6 bases). The CDR3 loop spans 18 amino acids. V gave up 3 bases and J gave up 0 bases, with 18 bases separating them. Germline CDR1 is MDHEN and CDR2 is SYDVKM. CDR3 sequence: CASSFPSKGGYSNQPQHF. As DNA, the CDR3 is TGTGCCAGCAGTTTCCCCAGCAAAGGGGGTTATAGCAATCAGCCCCAGCATTTT.

The chain recombines TRBV5-5 with TRBJ2-1; TRBD2 is a possible D gene (5 bases). The length of the CDR3 is 15 residues. Trimming left V 0 bases short and J 0 bases short, with 7 bases between. Per the germline V gene, CDR1 is SGHKS and CDR2 is YYEKEE (reference sequence). The CDR3 reads CASSLVGDSYNEQFF. CDR3 in DNA: TGTGCCAGCAGCTTGGTGGGAGACTCCTACAATGAGCAGTTCTTC. The variable domain in full, completed from reference TRBV5-5 and TRBJ2-1, reads DAGVTQSPTHLIKTRGQQVTLRCSPISGHKSVSWYQQVLGQGPQFIFQYYEKEERGRGNFPDRFSARQFPNYSSELNVNALLLGDSALYLCASSLVGDSYNEQFFGPGTRLTVL.

This chain uses TRBV2 with TRBJ1-2; TRBD1 agrees at 8 bases. Looked up from germline, CDR1 is SNHLY and CDR2 is FYNNEI. The trim removed 4 bases at V and 9 bases at J, leaving 7 bases unmatched. CDR3 size: 13 residues. In nucleotides, the CDR3 is TGTGCCAGCAGTGTGGGGTGGACAGGGAGCTACACCTTC. It is translated as CASSVGWTGSYTF.